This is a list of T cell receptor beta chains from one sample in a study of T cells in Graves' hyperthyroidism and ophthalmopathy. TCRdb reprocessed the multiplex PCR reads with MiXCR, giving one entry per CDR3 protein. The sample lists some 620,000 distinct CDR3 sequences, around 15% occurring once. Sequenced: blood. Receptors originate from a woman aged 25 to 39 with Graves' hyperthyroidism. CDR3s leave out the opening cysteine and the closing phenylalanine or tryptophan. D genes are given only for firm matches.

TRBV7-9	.	ASSPILTGPNMDTIY
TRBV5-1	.	ASSLLGGTSYEQY
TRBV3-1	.	ASSQYHLETQY
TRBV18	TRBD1	ASSPTGGREETQY
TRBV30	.	AWSVLAGKGETQY
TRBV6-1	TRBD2	ASKAGTSGYNEQF
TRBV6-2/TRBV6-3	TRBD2	ATNGGVRERWEEQY
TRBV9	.	ASSVQSVTVRGEQY
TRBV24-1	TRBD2	ATSGRVNTGELF
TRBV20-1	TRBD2	SARLAGGNEQY
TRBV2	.	ASSLGEVYEQY
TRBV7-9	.	ASSPRREQF
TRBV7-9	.	ASSRTTPNQAQETQY
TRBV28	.	ASFSTSNDEQY
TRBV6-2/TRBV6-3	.	ASNSWGSLNTEAF
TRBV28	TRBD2	ASSGGGGDTQY
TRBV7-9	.	ASSLQGRTSPLH
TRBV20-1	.	SARDRNEQF
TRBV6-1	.	ASRAAVYNYGYT
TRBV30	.	AWSFSGVGELF
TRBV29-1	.	SVESDRLPGELF
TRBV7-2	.	ASSLLRGTNEKLF
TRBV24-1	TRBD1	ATSDKGQGDRGTNGYT
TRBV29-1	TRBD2	SVERAGGPNEQY
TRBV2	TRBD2	ASSGTSGSRETQY
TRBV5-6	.	ASSLLISKNIQY
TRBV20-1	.	SARDTGLETQY
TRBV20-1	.	SARYFGTTYSNQPQH
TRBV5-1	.	ASSSDNTGNTIY
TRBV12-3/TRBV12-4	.	ASSFPGTTEAF